This T cell receptor (beta chain) was obtained from a study of T cells in Graves' hyperthyroidism and ophthalmopathy. Study summary: Peripheral blood was taken when the disease was first diagnosed, before any treatment began.

This clonotype was seen repeatedly, ten times or more. TCR beta CDR3 regions were amplified from RNA transcripts. The study used the HTBI primer set for a first-round RT-PCR of the TCR CDR3. TCRdb used MiXCR to reprocess the multiplex PCR reads, holding one entry per CDR3 protein. Altogether roughly 260,000 distinct CDR3 sequences are present, roughly 15% being singletons, with the ten largest covering 10% to 15%. Patients with uncontrolled infections, other autoimmune diseases, pregnancy or lactation were excluded. The clonotype comes from a middle-aged woman with Graves' hyperthyroidism that later progressed to Graves' ophthalmopathy. Sequencing was carried out using blood.

The CDR3 is CAIRGTGKSSGANVLTF. The DNA of the CDR3 is TGTGCCATCAGGGGGACAGGGAAAAGCTCTGGGGCCAACGTCCTGACTTTC. The chain employs TRBV10-3 and TRBJ2-6, with 9 bases matching TRBD1. Germline V CDR1 and CDR2: ENHRY, SYGVKD. Trimming removed 6 bases from V and 0 bases from J; junction bases left unmatched: 6. The CDR3 totals 17 residues.